This TCR beta chain was recovered during a study of blood T cell repertoires in COVID-19. Study background: Researchers got acute and convalescent COVID-19 samples from the United States, Italy and Spain. Sources were T cells, B-cell-depleted T cells, or PBMCs; the material itself was cDNA or gDNA.

In the source study's methods: Scientists estimated how many nucleated cells there were by amplifying reference gene primers. The protocol was immunoSEQ multiplex PCR, while the TCRdb copy is restricted to in-frame clones and leaves out a portion. V, J and clone size were drawn from that table, and D and trimming were deduced from the DNA. The sample includes more than 50,000 clones, 75% to 95% of them seen just once. Germline V gene data show CDR1 as SGHDN and CDR2 as FVKESK. V lost 0 bases and J lost 3, with 3 bases in between. The CDR3 loop spans 13 amino acids. The receptor was isolated from a woman aged 35 to 49 with active COVID-19. Sequencing was done on a sample of peripheral blood. J is TRBJ2-1 and V is TRBV14; D gene uncertain. CDR3 bases: TGTGCCAGCAGCCAAGACAGCTACAATGAGCAGTTCTTC. As protein: CASSQDSYNEQFF.